One sample yielded the 25 T cell receptor beta chains listed below, sequenced in a study of T cells after yellow fever vaccination. TCRdb analysed the 5' RACE reads with MiXCR anew, one entry per CDR3 protein. Here the sample spans 450,000 to 650,000 distinct CDR3 sequences, 21% being singletons. Material: PBMCs, obtained less than 25 days after the first yellow fever vaccination. These receptors came from a young man who received the YFV17D yellow fever vaccine.

A word on this clonotype: The limits of the CDR3 on the DNA are not certain, so only TCRdb's listed CDR3 is given. This chain links TRBV5-1 with TRBJ2-7; the table's D call of TRBD1 was not tested on the DNA. Germline V gene sequence: CDR1 SGHRS, CDR2 YFSETQ. Counting both end residues, the CDR3 totals 16 amino acids. The CDR3 here is CASSLTFGQGAREQYF.

This clonotype has more than one count but fewer than ten. This chain uses TRBV5-5 with TRBJ2-3; D is perhaps TRBD2 (6 bases). V gave up 1 base and J gave up 5 bases, with 14 bases separating them. In germline, CDR1 is SGHKS, CDR2 YYEKEE (reference sequence). The CDR3 runs 15 residues. CDR3: CASSLTRGWKDTQYF. CDR3 DNA: TGTGCCAGCAGCTTGACCCGGGGGTGGAAAGATACGCAGTATTTT.

Here the CDR3 DNA reads TGTGCCAGCAGTTACGGTATCCCGGGGGAGCAGTACGTC. The encoded protein is CASSYGIPGEQYV. The chain has TRBV6-6 and TRBJ2-7; TRBD2 is a possible D gene (5 bases). Germline-derived CDR1 and CDR2 are MNHNY and SVGAGI (reference sequence). V was cut by 2 bases and J by 7 bases, with 12 bases left in between. The CDR3 loop spans 13 amino acids.

This clonotype has at least ten counts. At one end, the junction sequence differs from germline, possibly due to a read error. The chain is built from TRBV5-1 and TRBJ2-3; TRBD1 matches at 8 bases. The length of the CDR3 is 15 residues. The germline V gene has CDR1 SGHRS and CDR2 YFSETQ. The CDR3 reads CASSPDRGGTDTQYF. For the CDR3, the DNA is TGTGCCAGCAGTCCAGACAGGGGAGGCACAGATACGCAGTATTTT.

A few counts support this clonotype. The chain combines TRBV28 with TRBJ2-3; a weak D match, TRBD2 (5 bases). Germline CDR1 and CDR2: MDHEN and SYDVKM. The CDR3 is 15 residues long. V was clipped by 5 bases and J by 2 bases, with 14 bases between them. CDR3 sequence reads: CASSTRGRFTDTQYF. DNA of the CDR3: TGTGCCAGCAGTACTCGCGGGCGATTCACAGATACGCAGTATTTT.

This rearrangement joins TRBV6-2 or TRBV6-3 to TRBJ2-1; TRBD2 matches 8 bases. Germline V lookup: CDR1 MNHEY, CDR2 SVGEGT. Trimming took 4 bases from V and 4 from J; bases not matched to a gene: 6. CDR3 length: 15 residues. The CDR3 loop is CASSSRGGFYNEQFF. The DNA of the CDR3 is TGTGCCAGCAGTTCCCGGGGGGGCTTTTACAATGAGCAGTTCTTC.

The rearrangement joins TRBV28 to TRBJ1-1, with TRBD1 as a possible D gene (6 bases). Deletions cut 7 bases from V and 0 bases from J, with 15 bases between. CDR3 length equals 15 residues. The germline gives CDR1 MDHEN, CDR2 SYDVKM. For the CDR3, the DNA is TGTGCCAGCACCTCCCCCGGGACACTGAACACTGAAGCTTTCTTT. Protein: CASTSPGTLNTEAFF.

This chain connects TRBV27 to TRBJ2-2; 9 bases align to TRBD2. Per germline, CDR1 MNHEY and CDR2 SMNVEV (reference sequence). The CDR3 loop spans 16 amino acids. V lost 4 bases, J lost 4 bases, and 7 bases stayed unmatched. CDR3 region: CASSSGTSTGTGELFF. CDR3 nucleotides: TGTGCCAGCAGTTCCGGGACTAGCACGGGCACCGGGGAGCTGTTTTTT.

This clonotype showed up just a few times. This rearrangement joins TRBV7-2 to TRBJ2-1, with a tentative D call TRBD2 (6 bases). The CDR3 length is 15 residues. The V and J ends lost 1 base and 8 bases respectively, with 15 bases between them. Germline CDR1 is SGHTA and CDR2 is FQGNSA. The CDR3 reads CASSLGLAMFDEQFF. The CDR3 bases are TGTGCCAGCAGCTTAGGGCTAGCGATGTTCGATGAGCAGTTCTTC.

There are a few counts of this clonotype. The chain joins TRBV12-3 or TRBV12-4 to TRBJ2-2; 7 positions match TRBD1. The CDR3 spans 17 residues. The V and J ends lost 7 bases and 2 bases, in that order; junction bases with no gene match: 13. The CDR3 loop reads CASTHSLWDSNTGELFF. CDR3 DNA: TGTGCCAGCACCCACAGTCTATGGGACAGCAACACCGGGGAGCTGTTTTTT.

This chain connects TRBV7-8 to TRBJ2-7; weak D call: TRBD2 (5 bases). CDR1 is SGHVS and CDR2 is FQNEAQ in the germline V gene. This CDR3 region has 15 residues. V shed 1 base and J shed 1 base, with 11 bases lying between them. The CDR3 here is CASSLGGSGSYEQYF. CDR3 in DNA: TGTGCCAGCAGCTTAGGAGGGAGTGGGTCCTACGAGCAGTACTTC.

This clonotype was seen just once. CDR3 sequence (DNA): TGCAGTGCTGGAAGGAATAGCGGGGGACCCCCTAGCACAGATACGCAGTATTTT. Its protein product is CSAGRNSGGPPSTDTQYF. The chain is built from TRBV20-1 and TRBJ2-3; 9 nucleotides align to TRBD2. V lost 5 bases and J lost 0; bases outside the gene matches: 15. The CDR3 covers 18 residues. Germline CDR1 DFQATT, CDR2 SNEGSKA (reference sequence).

This clonotype was seen only a few times. The chain combines TRBV7-3 with TRBJ1-5; D remains ambiguous. The germline V and J ends were trimmed by 4 bases and 0 bases, with 25 bases remaining between them. Germline-derived CDR1 and CDR2 are SGHTA and FQGTGA. CDR3 length: 20 amino acids. As DNA, the CDR3 is TGTGCCAGCAGCTATCCTACCGTCGGGCCGCCCGACTATAGCAATCAGCCCCAGCATTTT. Translated, it gives CASSYPTVGPPDYSNQPQHF.

The genes are TRBV30 and TRBJ1-5, with D perhaps matching TRBD1 (6 bases). The CDR3 length is 14 residues. CDR1 is GTSNPN and CDR2 is SVGIG in the germline V gene (reference sequence). With 0 bases removed from V and 7 bases from J, the gap between germline ends came to 13 bases. The CDR3 coding sequence is TGTGCCTGGAGTGTAGGGGGAGTAGGACAGCCCCAGCATTTT. Translated, it gives CAWSVGGVGQPQHF.

This clonotype has at least ten counts. This chain joins TRBV25-1 and TRBJ1-4; D uncertain. Germline CDR1 reads MGHDK; CDR2 reads SYGVNS. This CDR3 comprises 14 residues. The V end was cut by 3 bases, the J end by 3 bases, with 8 bases between. CDR3 in amino acids: CASSDIQSNEKLFF. The CDR3 DNA sequence: TGTGCCAGCAGTGATATACAGTCTAATGAAAAACTGTTTTTT.

The J gene is TRBJ1-1, the V gene TRBV20-1; D unclear. V lost 2 bases to trimming and J lost 1 base, with 8 bases between them. CDR3 length equals 13 residues. Germline values: CDR1 DFQATT, CDR2 SNEGSKA (reference sequence). The CDR3: CSARLTWNTEAFF. CDR3 nucleotides: TGCAGTGCTAGACTTACTTGGAACACTGAAGCTTTCTTT.

This chain connects TRBV4-1 to TRBJ2-1; 9 bases agree with TRBD1. V was clipped by 3 bases and J by 8 bases; unmatched bases: 8. The CDR3 length is 15 residues. Looked up from germline, CDR1 is MGHRA and CDR2 is YSYEKL. The chain's CDR3 is CASSHRQGVVDEQFF. In nucleotides, the CDR3 is TGCGCCAGCAGCCATCGACAGGGGGTAGTCGATGAGCAGTTCTTC.

The chain carries TRBV20-1 and TRBJ2-5, with 10 bases aligning to TRBD1. Trimming took 6 bases from V and 3 from J; bases not matched to a gene: 10. Germline V gene sequence: CDR1 DFQATT, CDR2 SNEGSKA (reference sequence). The CDR3 has 15 amino acids. CDR3 sequence reads: CSARRQGAGEETQYF. In nucleotides, the CDR3 is TGCAGTGCCAGACGACAGGGGGCAGGGGAAGAGACCCAGTACTTC.

This clonotype was observed at least ten times. This chain connects TRBV7-2 to TRBJ1-1; a weak D match, TRBD1 (5 bases). The CDR3 length is 16 residues. CDR1 and CDR2 (germline): SGHTA, FQGNSA. V shed 0 bases and J shed 0 bases, with 11 bases lying between them. CDR3 region: CASSLAGQGLNTEAFF. The CDR3 region has the DNA TGTGCCAGCAGCTTAGCGGGGCAGGGCTTGAACACTGAAGCTTTCTTT.

In this sample, this clonotype turned up a few times. V gene TRBV7-9 combines with J gene TRBJ1-5; the D is unclear. Trimming removed 3 bases at V and 1 base at J, with 7 bases between. Germline-derived CDR1 and CDR2 are SEHNR and FQNEAQ (reference sequence). The CDR3 runs 14 residues. For the CDR3, the DNA is TGTGCCAGCAGCTTCCCGGACAGCAATCAGCCCCAGCATTTT. Amino acids: CASSFPDSNQPQHF.

The rearrangement links TRBV7-9 to TRBJ2-5, with D hard to call. The V end lost 5 bases, the J end lost 5 bases, and 12 bases lay between the germline ends. This CDR3 has 13 residues. Looked up from germline, CDR1 is SEHNR and CDR2 is FQNEAQ (reference sequence). CDR3 in amino acids: CASSESSRETQYF. In DNA, the CDR3 is TGTGCCAGCAGCGAAAGTAGTCGGGAGACCCAGTACTTC.

The V call is TRBV28, the J call TRBJ2-7; either TRBD1 or TRBD2 may fit D (6 bases each). Trimming took 6 bases from V and 5 from J, leaving 17 bases between them. The CDR3 length is 14 residues. Germline CDR1 reads MDHEN; CDR2 reads SYDVKM. This CDR3 is CASRGAGTPDEQYV. For the CDR3, the DNA is TGTGCCAGCAGGGGGGCAGGGACTCCTGACGAGCAGTACGTC.

CDR3 bases: TGCAGTGCTAGTGGTCCCCAGGCTAATGAAAAACTGTTTTTT. Translating it yields CSASGPQANEKLFF. This chain uses TRBV20-1 with TRBJ1-4; no definite D call. The ends were cut back, 3 bases at V and 3 bases at J, with 11 bases in the middle. Germline V gene sequence: CDR1 DFQATT, CDR2 SNEGSKA (reference sequence). This CDR3 has 14 residues.

This clonotype appeared many times. This chain connects TRBV12-3 or TRBV12-4 to TRBJ1-2; unclear D gene. The CDR3 has 13 residues. With 6 bases removed from V and 4 bases from J, the gap between germline ends came to 12 bases. As DNA, the CDR3 is TGTGCCAGCAGCCTTCGGGGTGCCTATGGCTACACCTTC. Translation gives CASSLRGAYGYTF.

In its sample, this clonotype was seen a few times. The chain carries TRBV6-5 and TRBJ2-1; D uncertain. Germline V gene data show CDR1 as MNHEY and CDR2 as SVGAGI. The CDR3 extends over 12 amino acids. V lost 7 bases and J lost 10, with 14 bases in between. The CDR3 protein is CASKAFGREQFF. The CDR3 nucleotides read TGTGCCAGCAAAGCCTTTGGACGGGAGCAGTTCTTC.